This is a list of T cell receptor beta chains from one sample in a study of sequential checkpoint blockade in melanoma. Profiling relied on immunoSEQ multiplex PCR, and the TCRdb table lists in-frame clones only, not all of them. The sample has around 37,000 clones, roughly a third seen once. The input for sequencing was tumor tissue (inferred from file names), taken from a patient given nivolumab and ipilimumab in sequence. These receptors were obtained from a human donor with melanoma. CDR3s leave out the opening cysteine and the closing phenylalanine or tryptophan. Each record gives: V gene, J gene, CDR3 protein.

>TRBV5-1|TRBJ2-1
ASSLGGQTYNEQF
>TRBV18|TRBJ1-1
ASSPRQKNTEAF
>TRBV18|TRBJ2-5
ASSPGPGQMGVETQY
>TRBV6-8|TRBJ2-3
ASSPDWSTDTQY
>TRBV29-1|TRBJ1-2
SADWGQGRRNYGYT
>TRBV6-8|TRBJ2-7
ASSTPGYYEQY
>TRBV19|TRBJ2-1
ASSIDGTGGAYNEQF
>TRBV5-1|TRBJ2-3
ASSDLAGGADTQY
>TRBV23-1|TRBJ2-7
ASSFGRGYEQY
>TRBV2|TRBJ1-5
ASSDPQQPQH
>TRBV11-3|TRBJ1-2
ASSLDVRTGGYT
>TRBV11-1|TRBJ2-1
ASSLGHLSAAIEQF
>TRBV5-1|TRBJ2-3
ASTLRTSGSFLTDTQY
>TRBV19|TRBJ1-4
ASSIRQTTNEKLF
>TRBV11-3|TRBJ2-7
ASSLDRGRYEQY
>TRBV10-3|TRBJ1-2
AISESGTGTGNYGYT